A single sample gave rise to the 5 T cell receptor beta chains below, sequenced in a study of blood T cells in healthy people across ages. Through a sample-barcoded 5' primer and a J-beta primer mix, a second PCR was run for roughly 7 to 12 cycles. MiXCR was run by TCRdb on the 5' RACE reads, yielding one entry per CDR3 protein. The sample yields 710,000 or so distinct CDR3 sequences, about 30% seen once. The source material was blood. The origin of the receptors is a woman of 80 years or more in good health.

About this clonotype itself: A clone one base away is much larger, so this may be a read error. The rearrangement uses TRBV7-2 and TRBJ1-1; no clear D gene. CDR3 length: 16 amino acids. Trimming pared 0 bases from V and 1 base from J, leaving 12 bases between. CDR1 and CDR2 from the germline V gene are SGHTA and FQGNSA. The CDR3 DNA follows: TGTGCCAGCAGCTTAGCCTCGGCAGTAAAGAACACTGAAGCTTTCTTT. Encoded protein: CASSLASAVKNTEAFF.

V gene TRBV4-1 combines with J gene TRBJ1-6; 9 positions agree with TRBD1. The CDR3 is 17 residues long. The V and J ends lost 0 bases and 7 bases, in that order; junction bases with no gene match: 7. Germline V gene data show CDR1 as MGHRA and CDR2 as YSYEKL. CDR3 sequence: CASSQDGGTGRNSPLHF. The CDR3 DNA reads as TGCGCCAGCAGCCAAGATGGAGGGACAGGGAGGAATTCACCCCTCCACTTT.

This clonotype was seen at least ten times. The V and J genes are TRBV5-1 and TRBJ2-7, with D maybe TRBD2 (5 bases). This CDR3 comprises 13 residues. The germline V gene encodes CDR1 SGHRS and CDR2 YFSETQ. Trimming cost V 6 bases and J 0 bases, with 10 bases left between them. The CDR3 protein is CASTSGDSYEQYF. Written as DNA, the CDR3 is TGCGCCAGCACGTCCGGGGACTCCTACGAGCAGTACTTC. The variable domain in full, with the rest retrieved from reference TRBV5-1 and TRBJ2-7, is KAGVTQTPRYLIKTRGQQVTLSCSPISGHRSVSWYQQTPGQGLQFLFEYFSETQRNKGNFPGRFSGRQFSNSRSEMNVSTLELGDSALYLCASTSGDSYEQYFGPGTRLTVT.

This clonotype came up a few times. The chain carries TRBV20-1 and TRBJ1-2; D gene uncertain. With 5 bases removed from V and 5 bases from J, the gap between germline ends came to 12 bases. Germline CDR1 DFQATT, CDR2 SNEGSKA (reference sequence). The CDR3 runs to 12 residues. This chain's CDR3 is CSAQSRDYGYTF. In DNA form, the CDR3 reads TGCAGTGCTCAGAGTAGGGATTATGGCTACACCTTC.

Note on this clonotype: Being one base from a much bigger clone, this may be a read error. CDR3: CASQTSGPYNEQFF. The CDR3 region has the DNA TGCGCCAGCCAAACTAGCGGCCCCTACAATGAGCAGTTCTTC. This rearrangement joins TRBV5-1 to TRBJ2-1; 8 bases map to TRBD2. With V trimmed by 7 bases and J by 2 bases, 5 bases remained unmatched. The CDR3 runs to 14 residues. Germline V gene sequence: CDR1 SGHRS, CDR2 YFSETQ.